This TCR beta chain was sequenced for a study of blood T cell repertoires in COVID-19. V lost 2 bases, J lost 0 bases, and 11 bases lay in between. Germline V gene lookup returns CDR1 LGHNT and CDR2 FRNRAP. CDR3 length: 16 amino acids. In the study's own analysis: From reference gene primer amplification, estimates of nucleated cell counts were derived. The protocol was immunoSEQ multiplex PCR, while the TCRdb copy is restricted to in-frame clones and leaves out a portion. The D gene and trimming were derived from the DNA, and the V and J assignments and clone size from that table. The profile shows 200,000 to 250,000 clones, over 75% of them singletons.

Sequencing used PBMCs or T cells enriched from blood (not recorded which). The rearrangement links TRBV12-5 to TRBJ1-5; perhaps TRBD1 as D (5 bases). This clonotype was sampled from a woman in her sixties or seventies who had recovered from COVID-19. In nucleotides, the CDR3 is TGTGCTAGTGGTTTGTCAGGCAGGGTTAGCAATCAGCCCCAGCATTTT. It translates to CASGLSGRVSNQPQHF.